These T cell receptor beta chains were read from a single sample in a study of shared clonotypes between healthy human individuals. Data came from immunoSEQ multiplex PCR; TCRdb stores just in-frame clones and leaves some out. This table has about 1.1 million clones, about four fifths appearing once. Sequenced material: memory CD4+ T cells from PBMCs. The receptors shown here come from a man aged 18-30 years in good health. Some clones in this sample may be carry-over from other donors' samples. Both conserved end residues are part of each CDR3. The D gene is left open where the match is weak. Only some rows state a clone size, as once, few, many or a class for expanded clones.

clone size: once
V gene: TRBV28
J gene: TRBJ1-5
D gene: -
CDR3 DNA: TGTGCCAGCAGCCCCGCTCGACCGTCTCCTAATCAGCCCCAGCATTTT
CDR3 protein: CASSPARPSPNQPQHF

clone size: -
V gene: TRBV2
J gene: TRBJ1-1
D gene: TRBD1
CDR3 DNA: TGTGCCAGCAGACCCGGCGCAGGGGGGGACACTGAAGCTTTCTTT
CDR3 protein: CASRPGAGGDTEAFF

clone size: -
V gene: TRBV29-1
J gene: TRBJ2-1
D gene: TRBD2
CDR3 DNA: TGCAGCGTTTCGGGCGGGAGCTCCTACAATGAGCAGTTCTTC
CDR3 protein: CSVSGGSSYNEQFF

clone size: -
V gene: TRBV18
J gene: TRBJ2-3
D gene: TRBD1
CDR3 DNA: TGTGCCAGCTCATTGGGACAGGGAACAGATACGCAGTATTTT
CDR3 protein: CASSLGQGTDTQYF

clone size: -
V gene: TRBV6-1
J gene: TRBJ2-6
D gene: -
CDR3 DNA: TGTGCCAGCACCTCTGAAGTCTCTGGGGCCAACGTCCTGACTTTC
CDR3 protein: CASTSEVSGANVLTF

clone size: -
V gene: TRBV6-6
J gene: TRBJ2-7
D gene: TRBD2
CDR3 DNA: TGTGCCAGCAGACTAGCGGGACCCATATACGAGCAGTACTTC
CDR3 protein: CASRLAGPIYEQYF

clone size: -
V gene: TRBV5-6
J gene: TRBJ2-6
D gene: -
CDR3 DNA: TGTGCCAGCAGCCAATCTAGCTCTGGGGCCAACGTCCTGACTTTC
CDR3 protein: CASSQSSSGANVLTF

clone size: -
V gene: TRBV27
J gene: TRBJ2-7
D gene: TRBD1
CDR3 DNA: TGTGCCAGCAGTCAGACAGGGGTCTCCTACGAGCAGTACTTC
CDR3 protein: CASSQTGVSYEQYF

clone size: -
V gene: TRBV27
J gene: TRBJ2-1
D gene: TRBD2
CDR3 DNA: TGTGCCAGCAGTTTATCGAAGTTTGGAGCTAGCGGGAGTTGGAATGAGCAGTTCTTC
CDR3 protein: CASSLSKFGASGSWNEQFF

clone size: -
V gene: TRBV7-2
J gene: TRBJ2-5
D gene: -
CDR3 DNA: TGTGCCAGCAGCGATGTGGGGGGAATAACGCGGTACCAGTACTTC
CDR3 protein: CASSDVGGITRYQYF

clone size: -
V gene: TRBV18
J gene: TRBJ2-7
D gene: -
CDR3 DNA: TGTGCCAGCTCACGGGTCCTTAACACCTACGAGCAGTACTTC
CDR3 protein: CASSRVLNTYEQYF

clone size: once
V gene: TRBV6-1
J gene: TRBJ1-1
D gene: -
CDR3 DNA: TGTGCCAGCAGTGAGACCCCCCAGGGTTGGCGGGGCACTGAAGCTTTCTTT
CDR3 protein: CASSETPQGWRGTEAFF

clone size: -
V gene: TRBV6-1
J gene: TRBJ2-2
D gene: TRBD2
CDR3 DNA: TGTGCCAGCAGGGGACTAGCGGGAGTAATCGGGGAGCTGTTTTTT
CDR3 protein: CASRGLAGVIGELFF

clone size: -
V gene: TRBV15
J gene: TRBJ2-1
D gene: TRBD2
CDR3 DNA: TGTGCCACCAGCAGAGTGAGCGGGAGTTTCGGTGAGCAGTTCTTC
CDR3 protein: CATSRVSGSFGEQFF

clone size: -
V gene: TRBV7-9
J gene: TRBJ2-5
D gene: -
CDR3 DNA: TGTGCCAGCAGCGGTAACCTGCGGGGCCAAGAGACCCAGTACTTC
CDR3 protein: CASSGNLRGQETQYF

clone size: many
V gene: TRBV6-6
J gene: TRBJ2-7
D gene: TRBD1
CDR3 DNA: TGTGCCAGCAGTTACTTAGGACAGGGGGACGAGCAGTACTTC
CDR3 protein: CASSYLGQGDEQYF

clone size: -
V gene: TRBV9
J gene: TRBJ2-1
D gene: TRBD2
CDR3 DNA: TGTGCCAGCAGCCCGAGGACTAGCGGGAGAGCAGAGCAGTTCTTC
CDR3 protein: CASSPRTSGRAEQFF

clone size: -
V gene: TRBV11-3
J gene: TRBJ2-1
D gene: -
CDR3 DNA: TGTGCCAGCAGCTTAGGCGTGAATGAGCAGTTCTTC
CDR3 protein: CASSLGVNEQFF

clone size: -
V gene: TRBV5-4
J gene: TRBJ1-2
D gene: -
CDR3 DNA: TGTGCCAGCAGCTCGGGACGGATTAACTATGGCTACACCTTC
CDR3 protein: CASSSGRINYGYTF

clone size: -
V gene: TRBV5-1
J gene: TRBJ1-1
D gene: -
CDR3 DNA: TGCGCCAGCAGCTGGGGAGCCAGGGCGGGACACCGGAACACTGAAGCTTTCTTT
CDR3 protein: CASSWGARAGHRNTEAFF

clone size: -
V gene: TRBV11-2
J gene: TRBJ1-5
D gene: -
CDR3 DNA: TGTGCCAGCAGCTTCACCCGCGATCAGCCCCAGCATTTT
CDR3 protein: CASSFTRDQPQHF

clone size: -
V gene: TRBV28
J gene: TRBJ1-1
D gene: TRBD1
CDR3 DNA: TGTGCCAGCAGATTATTGACGGGACAGGGGGCCGCCACTGAAGCTTTCTTT
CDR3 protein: CASRLLTGQGAATEAFF